The rows below give T cell receptor delta chains drawn from one sample of a study of gammadelta T cells in human blood. TCRdb re-called the RT-PCR reads via CATT. The table records over 450 delta-chain clones, around 60% of them present only once. Sequencing was performed on non-Vgamma9Vdelta2 gamma-delta T cells from fetal blood. These receptors were collected from a human fetus. Each CDR3 is given with its conserved first and last residue. The D gene is left open where the match is weak. The size field is filled for only some rows; it gives once, few, many or a size class.

clone size	V gene	J gene	CDR3 length	D gene	CDR3 protein	CDR3 DNA
-	TRDV2	TRDJ3	19	TRDD3	CACDSLLGDKDWDTRQMFF	TGTGCCTGTGACTCCTTACTGGGGGATAAGGACTGGGACACCCGACAGATGTTTTTC
large	TRDV2	TRDJ3	20	TRDD3	CACDKVLGDLSSWDTRQMFF	TGTGCCTGTGACAAAGTACTGGGGGACTTGAGCTCCTGGGACACCCGACAGATGTTTTTC
-	TRAV29/DV5	TRDJ2	18	-	CSVLLCSEYWGLTAQLFF	-
large	TRAV38-2/DV8	TRDJ3	18	-	CAYRSVSSTSWDTRQMFF	TGTGCTTATAGGAGCGTCAGCAGTACCTCCTGGGACACCCGACAGATGTTTTTC
-	TRDV1	TRDJ1	17	TRDD3	CALGELPNWGIRDKLIF	TGTGCTCTTGGGGAACTGCCTAACTGGGGGATACGGGATAAACTCATCTTT
hyperexpanded	TRDV1	TRDJ1	15	TRDD3	CALGELGDTTDKLIF	TGTGCTCTTGGGGAACTGGGGGATACGACCGATAAACTCATCTTT
hyperexpanded	TRDV1	TRDJ3	19	TRDD3	CALGEPLLGGSWDTRQMFF	TGTGCTCTTGGGGAACCCCTACTGGGGGGGTCCTGGGACACCCGACAGATGTTTTTC
hyperexpanded	TRDV2	TRDJ3	20	TRDD3	CACDSDVLGDPSWDTRQMFF	TGTGCCTGTGACTCTGACGTACTGGGGGACCCTTCCTGGGACACCCGACAGATGTTTTTC
-	TRDV1	TRDJ2	17	TRDD3	CSLGEGGYVALTAQRFF	TGTTCTCTTGGGGAAGGGGGATACGTGGCTTTGACAGCACAACGCTTCTTT
large	TRDV1	TRDJ3	20	TRDD3	CALGEHNTGGYSWDTRQMFF	TGTGCTCTTGGGGAACATAATACTGGGGGATACTCCTGGGACACCCGACAGATGTTTTTC
hyperexpanded	TRDV2	TRDJ1	13	TRDD3	CACDWGIRDKLIF	TGTGCCTGTGACTGGGGGATACGGGATAAACTCATCTTT
large	TRDV2	TRDJ3	19	TRDD3	CACDRLWGIRSWDTRQMFF	TGTGCCTGTGACAGACTCTGGGGGATACGCTCCTGGGACACCCGACAGATGTTTTTC
once	TRDV2	TRDJ3	18	TRDD3	CACDRYWGSSWDTRQMFF	TGTGCCTGTGACCGTTACTGGGGGAGCTCCTGGGACACCCGACAGATGTTTTTC
-	TRDV2	TRDJ3	19	TRDD3	CACDTLYWGSSWDTRQMFF	TGTGCCTGTGACACCTTGTACTGGGGGAGCTCCTGGGACACCCGACAGATGTTTTTC
large	TRDV2	TRDJ3	21	TRDD3	CACDTSVLGDTRSWDTRQMFF	TGTGCCTGTGACACCTCAGTACTGGGGGATACGCGCTCCTGGGACACCCGACAGATGTTTTTC
hyperexpanded	TRDV2	TRDJ3	15	TRDD3	CACDWGTWDTRQMFF	TGTGCCTGTGACTGGGGGACCTGGGACACCCGACAGATGTTTTTC
large	TRDV2	TRDJ2	19	TRDD3	CACDPLYWGIRALTAQLFF	TGTGCCTGTGACCCCCTGTACTGGGGGATCAGGGCTTTGACAGCACAACTCTTCTTT
large	TRDV2	TRDJ3	18	TRDD3	CACDVLGESSWDTRQMFF	TGTGCCTGTGACGTACTGGGGGAGAGCTCCTGGGACACCCGACAGATGTTTTTC
-	TRDV2	TRDJ3	13	-	CACGTGDTRQMFF	TGTGCCTGTGGTACTGGGGACACCCGACAGATGTTTTTC
-	TRAV29/DV5	TRDJ2	18	-	CSVLLCSKRSGVTAQLFF	-
medium-sized	TRDV2	TRDJ3	16	TRDD3	CACDTGGSWDTRQMFF	TGTGCCTGTGACACTGGGGGATCCTGGGACACCCGACAGATGTTTTTC
large	TRDV2	TRDJ3	19	TRDD3	CACDGLGGSSSWDTRQMFF	TGTGCCTGTGACGGATTAGGGGGATCCAGCTCCTGGGACACCCGACAGATGTTTTTC